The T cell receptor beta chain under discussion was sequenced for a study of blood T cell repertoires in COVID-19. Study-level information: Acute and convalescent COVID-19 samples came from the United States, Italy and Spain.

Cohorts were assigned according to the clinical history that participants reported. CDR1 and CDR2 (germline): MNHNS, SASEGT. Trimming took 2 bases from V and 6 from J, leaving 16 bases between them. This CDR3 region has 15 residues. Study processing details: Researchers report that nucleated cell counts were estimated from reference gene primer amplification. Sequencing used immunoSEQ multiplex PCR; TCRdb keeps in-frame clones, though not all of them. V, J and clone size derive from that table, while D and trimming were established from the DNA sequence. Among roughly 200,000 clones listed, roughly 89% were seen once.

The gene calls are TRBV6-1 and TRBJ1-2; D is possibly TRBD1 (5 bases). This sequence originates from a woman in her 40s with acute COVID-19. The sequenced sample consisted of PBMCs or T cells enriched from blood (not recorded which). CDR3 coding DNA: TGTGCCAGCAGTGAATTCGTCAGGGTTCTCGATGGCTACACCTTC. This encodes CASSEFVRVLDGYTF.